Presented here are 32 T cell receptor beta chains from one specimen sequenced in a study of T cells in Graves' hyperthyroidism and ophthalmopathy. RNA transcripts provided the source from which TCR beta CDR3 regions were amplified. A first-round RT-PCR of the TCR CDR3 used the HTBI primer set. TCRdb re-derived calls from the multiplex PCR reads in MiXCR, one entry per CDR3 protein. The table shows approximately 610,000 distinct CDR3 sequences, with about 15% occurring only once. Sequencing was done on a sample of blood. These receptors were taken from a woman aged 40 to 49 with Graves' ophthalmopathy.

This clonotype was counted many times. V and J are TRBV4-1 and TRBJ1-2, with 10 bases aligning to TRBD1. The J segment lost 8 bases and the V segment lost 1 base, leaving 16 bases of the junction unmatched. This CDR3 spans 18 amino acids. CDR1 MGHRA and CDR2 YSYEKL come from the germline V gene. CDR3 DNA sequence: TGCGCCAGCAGCCAAGTACCGGGACAGGGGCTTTCCCCCGACGGCTACACCTTC. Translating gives CASSQVPGQGLSPDGYTF.

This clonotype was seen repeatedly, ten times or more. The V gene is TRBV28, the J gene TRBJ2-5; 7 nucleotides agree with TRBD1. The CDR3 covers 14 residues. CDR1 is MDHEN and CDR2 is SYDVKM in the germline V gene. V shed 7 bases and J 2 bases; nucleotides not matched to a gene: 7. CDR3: CASNADRVQETQYF. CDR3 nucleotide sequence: TGTGCCAGCAATGCCGACAGGGTACAAGAGACCCAGTACTTC.

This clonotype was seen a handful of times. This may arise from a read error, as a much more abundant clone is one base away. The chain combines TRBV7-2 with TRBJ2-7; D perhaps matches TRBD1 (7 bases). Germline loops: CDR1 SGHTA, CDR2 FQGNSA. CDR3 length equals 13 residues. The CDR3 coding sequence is TGTGCCAGCAGCGCCCAGGGGGGCTACGGGCAGTACTTC. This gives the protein CASSAQGGYGQYF.

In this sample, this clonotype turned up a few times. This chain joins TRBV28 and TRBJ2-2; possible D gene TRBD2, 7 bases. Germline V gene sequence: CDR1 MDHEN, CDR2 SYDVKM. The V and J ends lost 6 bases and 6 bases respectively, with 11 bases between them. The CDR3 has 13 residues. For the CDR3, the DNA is TGTGCCAGCAGAAGGGGGGGAGCCGGGGAGCTGTTTTTT. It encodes CASRRGGAGELFF.

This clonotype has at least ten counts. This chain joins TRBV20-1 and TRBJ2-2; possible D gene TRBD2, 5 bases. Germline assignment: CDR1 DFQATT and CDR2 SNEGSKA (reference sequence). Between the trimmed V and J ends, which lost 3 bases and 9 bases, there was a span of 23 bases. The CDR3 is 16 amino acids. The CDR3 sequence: CSARPGLGIRGRELFF. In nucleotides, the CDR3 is TGCAGTGCTAGGCCGGGCCTTGGGATCCGCGGGCGGGAGCTGTTTTTT.

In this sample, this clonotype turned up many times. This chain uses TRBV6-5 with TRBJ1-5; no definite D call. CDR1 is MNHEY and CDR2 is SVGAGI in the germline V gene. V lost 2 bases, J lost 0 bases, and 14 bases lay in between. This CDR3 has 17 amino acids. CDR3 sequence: CASSYPRERYSNQPQHF. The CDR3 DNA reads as TGTGCCAGCAGTTACCCGCGGGAGCGGTATAGCAATCAGCCCCAGCATTTT.

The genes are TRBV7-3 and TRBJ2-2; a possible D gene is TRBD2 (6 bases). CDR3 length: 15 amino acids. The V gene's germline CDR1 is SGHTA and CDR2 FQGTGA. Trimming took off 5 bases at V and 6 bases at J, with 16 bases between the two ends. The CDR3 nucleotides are TGTGCCAGCAGCCCTAGCCGGGAGAGGGCCGGGGAGCTGTTTTTT. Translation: CASSPSRERAGELFF.

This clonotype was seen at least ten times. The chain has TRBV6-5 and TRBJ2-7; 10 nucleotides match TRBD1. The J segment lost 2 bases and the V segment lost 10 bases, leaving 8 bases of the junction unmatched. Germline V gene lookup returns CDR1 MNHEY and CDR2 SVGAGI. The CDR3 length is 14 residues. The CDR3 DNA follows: TGTGCCACCAAAACGGGACAGGGGACCTACGAGCAGTACTTC. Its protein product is CATKTGQGTYEQYF.

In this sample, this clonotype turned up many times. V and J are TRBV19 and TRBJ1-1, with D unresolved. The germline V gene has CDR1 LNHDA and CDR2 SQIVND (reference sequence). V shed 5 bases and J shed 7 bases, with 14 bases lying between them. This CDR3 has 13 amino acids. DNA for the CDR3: TGTGCCAGTAGTGTTACTTCGAACGGTGAAGCTTTCTTT. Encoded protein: CASSVTSNGEAFF.

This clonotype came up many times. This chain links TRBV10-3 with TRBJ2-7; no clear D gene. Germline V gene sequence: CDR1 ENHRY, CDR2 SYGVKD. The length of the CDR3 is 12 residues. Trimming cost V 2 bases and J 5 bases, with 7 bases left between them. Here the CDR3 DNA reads TGTGCCATCAGTGAGAGAGGCCACGAGCAGTACTTC. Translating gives CAISERGHEQYF.

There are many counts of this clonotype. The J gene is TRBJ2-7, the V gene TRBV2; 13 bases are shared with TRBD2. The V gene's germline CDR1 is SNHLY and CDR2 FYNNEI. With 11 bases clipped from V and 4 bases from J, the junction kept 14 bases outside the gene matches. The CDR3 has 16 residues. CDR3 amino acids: CAGGTSGDPVEYEQYF. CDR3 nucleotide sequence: TGTGCCGGAGGGACTAGCGGGGACCCTGTTGAGTACGAGCAGTACTTC. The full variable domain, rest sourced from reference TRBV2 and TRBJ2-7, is EPEVTQTPSHQVTQMGQEVILRCVPISNHLYFYWYRQILGQKVEFLVSFYNNEISEKSEIFDDQFSVERPDGSNFTLKIRSTKLEDSAMYFCAGGTSGDPVEYEQYFGPGTRLTVT.

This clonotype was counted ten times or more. The CDR3 protein is CASSPLSFSYGYTF. The CDR3 DNA follows: TGTGCCAGCAGTCCACTTTCCTTTTCCTATGGCTACACCTTC. The rearrangement uses TRBV28 and TRBJ1-2; no reliable D call. CDR1 is MDHEN and CDR2 is SYDVKM in the germline V gene. The CDR3 contains 14 residues. Trimming removed 5 bases at V and 4 bases at J, with 14 bases between.

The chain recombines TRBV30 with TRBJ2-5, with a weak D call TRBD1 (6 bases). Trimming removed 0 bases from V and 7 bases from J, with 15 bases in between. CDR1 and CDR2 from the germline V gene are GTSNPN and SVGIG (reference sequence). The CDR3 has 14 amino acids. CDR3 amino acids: CAWSVQGRAGTQYF. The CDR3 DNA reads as TGTGCCTGGAGTGTACAGGGCAGGGCTGGGACCCAGTACTTC. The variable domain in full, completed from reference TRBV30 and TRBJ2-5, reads SQTIHQWPATLVQPVGSPLSLECTVEGTSNPNLYWYRQAAGRGLQLLFYSVGIGQISSEVPQNLSASRPQDRQFILSSKKLLLSDSGFYLCAWSVQGRAGTQYFGPGTRLLVL.

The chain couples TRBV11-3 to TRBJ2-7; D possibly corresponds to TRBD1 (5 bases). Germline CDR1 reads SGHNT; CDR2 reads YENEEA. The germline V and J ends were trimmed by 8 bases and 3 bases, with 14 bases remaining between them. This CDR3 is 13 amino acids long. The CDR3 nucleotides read TGTGCCAGCTCCTCGACAGCAAACTACGAGCAGTACTTC. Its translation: CASSSTANYEQYF.

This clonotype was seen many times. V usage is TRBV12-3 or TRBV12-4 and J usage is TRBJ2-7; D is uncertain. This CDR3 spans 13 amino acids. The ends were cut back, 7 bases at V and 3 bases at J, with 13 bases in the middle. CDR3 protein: CASTLTVNYEQYF. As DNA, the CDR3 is TGTGCCAGCACCCTGACGGTTAACTACGAGCAGTACTTC.

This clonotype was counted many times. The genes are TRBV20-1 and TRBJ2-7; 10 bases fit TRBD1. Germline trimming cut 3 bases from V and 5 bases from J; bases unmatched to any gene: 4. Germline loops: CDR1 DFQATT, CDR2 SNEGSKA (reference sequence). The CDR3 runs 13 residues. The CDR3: CSASGTGVDEQYF. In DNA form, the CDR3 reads TGCAGTGCTAGCGGGACAGGGGTTGACGAGCAGTACTTC.

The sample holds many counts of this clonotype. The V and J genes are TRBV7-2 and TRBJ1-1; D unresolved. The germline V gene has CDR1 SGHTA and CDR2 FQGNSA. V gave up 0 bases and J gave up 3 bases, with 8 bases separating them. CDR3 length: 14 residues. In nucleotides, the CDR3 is TGTGCCAGCAGCTTAGCCTATATCGACACTGAAGCTTTCTTT. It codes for CASSLAYIDTEAFF.

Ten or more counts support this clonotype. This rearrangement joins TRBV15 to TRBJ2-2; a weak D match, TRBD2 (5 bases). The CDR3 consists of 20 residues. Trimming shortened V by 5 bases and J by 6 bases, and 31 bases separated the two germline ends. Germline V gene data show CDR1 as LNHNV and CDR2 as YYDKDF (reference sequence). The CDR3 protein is CATSRGIWTEAGRSAGELFF. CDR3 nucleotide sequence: TGTGCCACCAGCCGGGGAATCTGGACGGAGGCAGGAAGGTCCGCCGGGGAGCTGTTTTTT.

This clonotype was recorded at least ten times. Written as DNA, the CDR3 is TGCAGCGTCGCCGGGACAGGGGGCTGGGAGACCCAGTACTTC. Translated: CSVAGTGGWETQYF. V and J are TRBV29-1 and TRBJ2-5, with 12 positions matching TRBD1. Germline V CDR1 and CDR2: SQVTM, ANQGSEA. The CDR3 spans 14 residues. V lost 6 bases and J lost 5; bases outside the gene matches: 7.

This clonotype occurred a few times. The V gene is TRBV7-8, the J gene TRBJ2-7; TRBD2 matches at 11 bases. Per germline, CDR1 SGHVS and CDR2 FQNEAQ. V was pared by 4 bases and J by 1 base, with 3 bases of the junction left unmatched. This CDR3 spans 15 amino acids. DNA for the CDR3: TGTGCCAGCAGCTCGACTAGCGGGGAGTCCTACGAGCAGTACTTC. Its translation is CASSSTSGESYEQYF.

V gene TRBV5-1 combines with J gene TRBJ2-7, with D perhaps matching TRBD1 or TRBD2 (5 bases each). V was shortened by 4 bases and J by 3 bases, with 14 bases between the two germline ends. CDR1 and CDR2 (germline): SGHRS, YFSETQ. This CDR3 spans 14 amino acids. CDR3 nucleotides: TGCGCCAGCAGCGACCGGGACCAAGGCTACGAGCAGTACTTC. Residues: CASSDRDQGYEQYF. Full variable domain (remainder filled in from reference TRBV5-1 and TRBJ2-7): KAGVTQTPRYLIKTRGQQVTLSCSPISGHRSVSWYQQTPGQGLQFLFEYFSETQRNKGNFPGRFSGRQFSNSRSEMNVSTLELGDSALYLCASSDRDQGYEQYFGPGTRLTVT.

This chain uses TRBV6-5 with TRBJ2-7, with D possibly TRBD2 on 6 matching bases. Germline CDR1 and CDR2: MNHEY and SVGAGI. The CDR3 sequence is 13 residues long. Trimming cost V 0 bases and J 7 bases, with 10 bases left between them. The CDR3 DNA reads TGTGCCAGCAGTTACTCGGAGGGCTTTGAGCAGTACTTC. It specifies CASSYSEGFEQYF.

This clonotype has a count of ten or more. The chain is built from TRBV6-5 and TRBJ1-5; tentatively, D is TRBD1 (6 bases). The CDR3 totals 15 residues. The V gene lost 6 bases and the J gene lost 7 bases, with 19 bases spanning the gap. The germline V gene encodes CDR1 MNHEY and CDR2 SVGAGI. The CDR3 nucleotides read TGTGCCAGCAGACGCGACAGGTTGTCCGGACAGCCCCAGCATTTT. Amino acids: CASRRDRLSGQPQHF.

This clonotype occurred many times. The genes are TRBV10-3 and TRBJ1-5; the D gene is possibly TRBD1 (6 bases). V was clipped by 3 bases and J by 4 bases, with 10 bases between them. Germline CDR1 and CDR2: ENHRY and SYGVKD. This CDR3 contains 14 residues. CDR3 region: CAISEGGNNQPQHF. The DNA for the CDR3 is TGTGCCATCAGTGAAGGGGGGAATAATCAGCCCCAGCATTTT.

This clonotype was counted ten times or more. The CDR3 DNA sequence: TGCGCCAGCAGCTATGGAGCAGCCGGCGAGCAGTACTTC. This gives the protein CASSYGAAGEQYF. The V and J genes are TRBV5-1 and TRBJ2-7; the D is unclear. Trimming removed 3 bases from V and 6 bases from J, with 13 bases in between. From germline, CDR1 is SGHRS and CDR2 YFSETQ. CDR3 length: 13 amino acids.

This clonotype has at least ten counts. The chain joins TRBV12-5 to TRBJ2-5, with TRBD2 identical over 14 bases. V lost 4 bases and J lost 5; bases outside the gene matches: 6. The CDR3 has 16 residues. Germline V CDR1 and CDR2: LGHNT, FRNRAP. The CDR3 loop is CASGSGTSGRGETQYF. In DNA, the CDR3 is TGTGCTAGTGGTTCCGGGACTAGCGGGAGAGGGGAGACCCAGTACTTC.

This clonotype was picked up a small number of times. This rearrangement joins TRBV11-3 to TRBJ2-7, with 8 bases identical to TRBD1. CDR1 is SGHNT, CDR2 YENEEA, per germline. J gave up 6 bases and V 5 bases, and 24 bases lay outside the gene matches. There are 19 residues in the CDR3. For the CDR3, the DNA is TGTGCCAGCAGCCCAGGTTTTTCTTCGCCCCGGGACAGGTTATTCGAGCAGTACTTC. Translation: CASSPGFSSPRDRLFEQYF.

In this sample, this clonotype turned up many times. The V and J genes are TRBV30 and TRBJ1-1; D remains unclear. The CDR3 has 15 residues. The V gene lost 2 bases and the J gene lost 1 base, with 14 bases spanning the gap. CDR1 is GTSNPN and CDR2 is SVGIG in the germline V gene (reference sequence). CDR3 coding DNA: TGTGCCTGGAGTCGGAATAAGGATTGGAACACTGAAGCTTTCTTT. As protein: CAWSRNKDWNTEAFF.

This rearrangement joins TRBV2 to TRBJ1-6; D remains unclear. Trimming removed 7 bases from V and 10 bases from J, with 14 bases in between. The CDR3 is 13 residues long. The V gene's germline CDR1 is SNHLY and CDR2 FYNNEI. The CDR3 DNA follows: TGTGCCAGCACCACTTCTACTTGGTCACCCCTCCACTTT. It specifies CASTTSTWSPLHF.

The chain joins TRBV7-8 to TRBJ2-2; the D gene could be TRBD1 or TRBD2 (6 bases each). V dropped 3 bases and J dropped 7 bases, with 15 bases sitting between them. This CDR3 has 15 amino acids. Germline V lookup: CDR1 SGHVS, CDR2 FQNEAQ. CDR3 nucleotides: TGTGCCAGCAGCTTTGAGGCAGGGGAGGACGGGGAGCTGTTTTTT. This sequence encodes CASSFEAGEDGELFF. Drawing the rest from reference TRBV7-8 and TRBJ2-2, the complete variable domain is GAGVSQSPRYKVAKRGQDVALRCDPISGHVSLFWYQQALGQGPEFLTYFQNEAQLDKSGLPSDRFFAERPEGSVSTLKIQRTQQEDSAVYLCASSFEAGEDGELFFGEGSRLTVL.

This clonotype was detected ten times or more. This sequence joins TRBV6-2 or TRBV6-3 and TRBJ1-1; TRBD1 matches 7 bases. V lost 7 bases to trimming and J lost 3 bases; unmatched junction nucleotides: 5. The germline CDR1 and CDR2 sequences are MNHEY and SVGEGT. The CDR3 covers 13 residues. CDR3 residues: CASTDRADTEAFF. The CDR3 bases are TGTGCCAGCACTGACAGGGCGGACACTGAAGCTTTCTTT.

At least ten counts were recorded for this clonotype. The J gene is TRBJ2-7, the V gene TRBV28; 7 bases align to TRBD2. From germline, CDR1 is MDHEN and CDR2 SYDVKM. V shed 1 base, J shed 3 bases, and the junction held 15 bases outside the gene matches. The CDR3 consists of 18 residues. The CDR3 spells CASSLSLVGDYLFYEQYF. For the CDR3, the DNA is TGTGCCAGCAGTTTATCGTTGGTTGGGGACTACCTCTTCTACGAGCAGTACTTC.